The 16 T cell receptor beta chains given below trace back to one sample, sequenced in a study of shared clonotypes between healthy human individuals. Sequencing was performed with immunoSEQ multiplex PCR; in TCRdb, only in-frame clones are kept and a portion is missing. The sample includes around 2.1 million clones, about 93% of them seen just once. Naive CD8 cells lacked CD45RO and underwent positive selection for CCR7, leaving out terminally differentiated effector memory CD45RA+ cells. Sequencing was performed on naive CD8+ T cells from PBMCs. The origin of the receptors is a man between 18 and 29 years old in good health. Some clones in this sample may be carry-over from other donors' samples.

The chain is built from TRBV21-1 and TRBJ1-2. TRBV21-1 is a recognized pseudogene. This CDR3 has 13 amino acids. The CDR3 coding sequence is TGTGCCAGCAGCGATCGGACGGGCTATGGCTACACCTTC. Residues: CASSDRTGYGYTF.

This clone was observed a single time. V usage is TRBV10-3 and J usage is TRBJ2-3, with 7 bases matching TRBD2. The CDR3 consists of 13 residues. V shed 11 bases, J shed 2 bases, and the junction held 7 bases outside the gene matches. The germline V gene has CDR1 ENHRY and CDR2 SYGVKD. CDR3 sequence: CAASSGFTDTQYF. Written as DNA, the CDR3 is TGTGCCGCCTCTAGCGGCTTCACAGATACGCAGTATTTT.

In DNA form, the CDR3 reads TGCGCCAGCAGCCAAGATCAGGGTTACAATGAGCAGTTCTTC. It codes for CASSQDQGYNEQFF. The rearrangement joins TRBV4-3 to TRBJ2-1, with D tentatively TRBD1 (5 bases). Looked up from germline, CDR1 is LGHNA and CDR2 is YSLEER. This CDR3 region has 14 residues. With 0 bases removed from V and 4 bases from J, the gap between germline ends came to 7 bases.

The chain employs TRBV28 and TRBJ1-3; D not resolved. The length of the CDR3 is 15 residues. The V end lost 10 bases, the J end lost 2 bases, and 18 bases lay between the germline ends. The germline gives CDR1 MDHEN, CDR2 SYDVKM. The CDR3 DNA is TGTGCCACCCTGGACTCTCAAGCGCCTGGAAACACCATATATTTT. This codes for CATLDSQAPGNTIYF.

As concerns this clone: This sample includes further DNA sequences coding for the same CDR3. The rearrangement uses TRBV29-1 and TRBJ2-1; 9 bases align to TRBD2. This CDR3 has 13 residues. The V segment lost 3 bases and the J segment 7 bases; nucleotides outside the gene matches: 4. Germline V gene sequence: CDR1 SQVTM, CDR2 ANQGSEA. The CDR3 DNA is TGCAGCGTTGAGTCTAGCGGGGATAATGAGCAGTTCTTC. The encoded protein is CSVESSGDNEQFF.

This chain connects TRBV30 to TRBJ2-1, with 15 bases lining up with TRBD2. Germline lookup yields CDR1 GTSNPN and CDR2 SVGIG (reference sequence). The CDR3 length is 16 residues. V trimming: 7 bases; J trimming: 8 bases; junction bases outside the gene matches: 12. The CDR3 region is CALLFPGLAGGYEQFF. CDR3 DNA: TGTGCCTTACTTTTCCCGGGACTAGCGGGAGGATATGAGCAGTTCTTC.

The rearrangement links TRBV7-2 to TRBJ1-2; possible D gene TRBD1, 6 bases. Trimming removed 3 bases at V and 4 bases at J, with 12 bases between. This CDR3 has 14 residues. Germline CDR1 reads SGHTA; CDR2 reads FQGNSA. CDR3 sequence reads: CASSFRGLGYGYTF. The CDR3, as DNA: TGTGCCAGCAGCTTCCGGGGGCTCGGCTATGGCTACACCTTC.

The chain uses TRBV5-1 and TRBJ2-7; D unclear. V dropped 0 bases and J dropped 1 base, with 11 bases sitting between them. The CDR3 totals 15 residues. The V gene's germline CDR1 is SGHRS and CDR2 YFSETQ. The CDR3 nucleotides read TGCGCCAGCAGCTTGGCCGCTATGGGGTCCTACGAGCAGTACTTC. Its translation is CASSLAAMGSYEQYF.

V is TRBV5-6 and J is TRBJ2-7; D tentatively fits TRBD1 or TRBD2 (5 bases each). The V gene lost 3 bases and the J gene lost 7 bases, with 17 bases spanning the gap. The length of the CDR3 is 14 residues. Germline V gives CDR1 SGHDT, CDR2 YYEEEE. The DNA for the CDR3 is TGTGCCAGCAGCTCCGGAGGACGGGGCTTTGAGCAGTACTTC. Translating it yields CASSSGGRGFEQYF.

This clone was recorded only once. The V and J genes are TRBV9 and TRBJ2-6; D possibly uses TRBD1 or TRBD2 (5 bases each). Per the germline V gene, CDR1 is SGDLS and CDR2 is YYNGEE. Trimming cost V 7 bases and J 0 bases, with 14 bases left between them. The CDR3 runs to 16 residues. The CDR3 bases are TGTGCCAGCTCCGGGACCGCACGCTCTGGGGCCAACGTCCTGACTTTC. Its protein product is CASSGTARSGANVLTF.

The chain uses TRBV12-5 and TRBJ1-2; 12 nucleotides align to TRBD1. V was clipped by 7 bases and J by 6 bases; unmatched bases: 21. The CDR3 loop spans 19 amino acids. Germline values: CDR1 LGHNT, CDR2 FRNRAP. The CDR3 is CASVTFRDRGRFKIHGYTF. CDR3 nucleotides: TGTGCTAGTGTTACCTTCCGGGACAGGGGGCGGTTCAAGATCCATGGCTACACCTTC.

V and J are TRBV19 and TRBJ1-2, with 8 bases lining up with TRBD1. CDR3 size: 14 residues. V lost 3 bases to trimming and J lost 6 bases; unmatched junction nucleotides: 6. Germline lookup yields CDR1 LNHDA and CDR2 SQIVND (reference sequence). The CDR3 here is CASSMAGQDNGYTF. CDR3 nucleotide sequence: TGTGCCAGTAGTATGGCGGGACAGGACAATGGCTACACCTTC.

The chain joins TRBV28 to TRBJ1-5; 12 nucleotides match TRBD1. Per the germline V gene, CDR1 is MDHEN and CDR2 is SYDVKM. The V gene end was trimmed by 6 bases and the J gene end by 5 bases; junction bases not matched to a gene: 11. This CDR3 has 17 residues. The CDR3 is CASSRIGTGGADQPQHF. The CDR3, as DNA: TGTGCCAGCAGCCGGATTGGGACAGGGGGCGCTGATCAGCCCCAGCATTTT.

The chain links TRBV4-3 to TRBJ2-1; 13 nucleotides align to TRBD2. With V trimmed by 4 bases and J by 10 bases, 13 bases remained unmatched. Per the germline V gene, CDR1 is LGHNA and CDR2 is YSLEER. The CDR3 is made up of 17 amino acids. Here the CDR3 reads CASSPTSGTSGKLEQFF. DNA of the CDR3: TGCGCCAGCAGCCCGACCTCCGGGACTAGCGGGAAGTTAGAGCAGTTCTTC.

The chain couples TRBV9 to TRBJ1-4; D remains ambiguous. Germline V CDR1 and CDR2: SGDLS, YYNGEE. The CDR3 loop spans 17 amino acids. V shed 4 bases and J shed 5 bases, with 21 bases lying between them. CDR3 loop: CASSPSDGLIGNEKLFF. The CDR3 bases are TGTGCCAGCAGCCCCTCGGACGGGCTGATCGGGAATGAAAAACTGTTTTTT.

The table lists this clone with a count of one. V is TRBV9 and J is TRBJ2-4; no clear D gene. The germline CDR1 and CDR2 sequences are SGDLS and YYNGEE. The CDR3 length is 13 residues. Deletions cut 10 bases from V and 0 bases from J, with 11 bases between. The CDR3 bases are TGTGCCCGCGGCCTCCGAGCCAAAAACATTCAGTACTTC. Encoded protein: CARGLRAKNIQYF.